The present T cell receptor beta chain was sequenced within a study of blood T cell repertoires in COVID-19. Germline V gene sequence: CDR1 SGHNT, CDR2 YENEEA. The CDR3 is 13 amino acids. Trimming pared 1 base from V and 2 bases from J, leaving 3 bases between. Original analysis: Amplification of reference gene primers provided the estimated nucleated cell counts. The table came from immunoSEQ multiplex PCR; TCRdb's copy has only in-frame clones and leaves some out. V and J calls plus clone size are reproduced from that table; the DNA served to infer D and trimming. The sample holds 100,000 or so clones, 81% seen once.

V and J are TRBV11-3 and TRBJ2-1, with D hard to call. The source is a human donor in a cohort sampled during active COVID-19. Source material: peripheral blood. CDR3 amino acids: CASSLAAYNEQFF. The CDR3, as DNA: TGTGCCAGCAGCTTAGCGGCCTACAATGAGCAGTTCTTC.